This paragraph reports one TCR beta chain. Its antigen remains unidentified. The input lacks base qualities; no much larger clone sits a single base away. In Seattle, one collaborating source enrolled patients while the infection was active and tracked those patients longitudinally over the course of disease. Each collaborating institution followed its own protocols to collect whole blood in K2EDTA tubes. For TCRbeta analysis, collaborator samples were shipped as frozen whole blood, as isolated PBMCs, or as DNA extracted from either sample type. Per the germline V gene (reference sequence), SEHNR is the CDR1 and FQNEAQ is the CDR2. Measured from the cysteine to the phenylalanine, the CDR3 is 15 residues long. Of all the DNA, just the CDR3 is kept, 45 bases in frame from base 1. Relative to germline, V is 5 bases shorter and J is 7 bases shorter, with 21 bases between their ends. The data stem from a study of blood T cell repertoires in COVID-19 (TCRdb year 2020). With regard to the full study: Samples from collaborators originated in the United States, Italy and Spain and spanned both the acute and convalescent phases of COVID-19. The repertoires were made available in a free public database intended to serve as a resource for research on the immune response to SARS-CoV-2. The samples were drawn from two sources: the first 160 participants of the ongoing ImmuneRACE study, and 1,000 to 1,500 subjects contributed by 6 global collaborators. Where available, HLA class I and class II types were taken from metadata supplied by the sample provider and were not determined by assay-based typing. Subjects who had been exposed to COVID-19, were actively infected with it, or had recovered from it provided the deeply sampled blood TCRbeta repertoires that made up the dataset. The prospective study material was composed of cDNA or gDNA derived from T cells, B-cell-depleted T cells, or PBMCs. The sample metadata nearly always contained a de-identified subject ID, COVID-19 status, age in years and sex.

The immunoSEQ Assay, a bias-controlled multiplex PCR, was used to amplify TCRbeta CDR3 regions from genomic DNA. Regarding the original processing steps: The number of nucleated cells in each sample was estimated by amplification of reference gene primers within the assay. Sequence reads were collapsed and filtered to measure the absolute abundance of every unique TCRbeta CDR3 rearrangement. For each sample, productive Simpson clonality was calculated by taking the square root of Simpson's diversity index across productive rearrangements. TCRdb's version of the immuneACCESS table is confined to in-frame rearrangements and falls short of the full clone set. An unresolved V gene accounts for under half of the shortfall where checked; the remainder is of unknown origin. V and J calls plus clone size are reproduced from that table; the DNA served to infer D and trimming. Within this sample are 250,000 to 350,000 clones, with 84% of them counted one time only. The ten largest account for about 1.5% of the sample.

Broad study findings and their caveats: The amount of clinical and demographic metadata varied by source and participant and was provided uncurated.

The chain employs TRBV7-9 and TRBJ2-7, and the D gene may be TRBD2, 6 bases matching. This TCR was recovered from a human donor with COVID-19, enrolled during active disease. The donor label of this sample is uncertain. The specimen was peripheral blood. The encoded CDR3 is CASSLNSAGTGEQYF. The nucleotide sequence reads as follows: TGTGCCAGCAGCCTAAACTCTGCGGGAACGGGGGAGCAGTACTTC.